Following are 3 T cell receptor beta chains from one sample sequenced in a study of cytomegalovirus exposure and HLA in healthy donors. The PCR contained 60 Vbeta and 13 Jbeta primers. Method: immunoSEQ multiplex PCR; TCRdb's copy keeps in-frame clones and lacks some. Here the sample spans about 190,000 clones, around 81% being singletons. Source material: PBMCs. The source is a young man in good health and CMV-seronegative.

The J gene is TRBJ2-5, the V gene TRBV15, with unresolved D. Trimming removed 1 base from V and 4 bases from J, with 4 bases in between. This CDR3 comprises 12 residues. The germline gives CDR1 LNHNV, CDR2 YYDKDF (reference sequence). CDR3 in amino acids: CATSRGPETQYF. In DNA form, the CDR3 reads TGTGCCACCAGCAGAGGGCCAGAGACCCAGTACTTC.

This sequence joins TRBV4-3 and TRBJ2-1, with D maybe TRBD2 (6 bases). CDR1 is LGHNA, CDR2 YSLEER, per germline. The CDR3 spans 17 residues. V gave up 0 bases and J gave up 2 bases, with 14 bases separating them. In DNA form, the CDR3 reads TGCGCCAGCAGCCAAGATCTCGTGAGCGGGCCCTACAATGAGCAGTTCTTC. Translation gives CASSQDLVSGPYNEQFF.

The gene calls are TRBV6-5 and TRBJ1-5; D call uncertain. The length of the CDR3 is 13 residues. Germline CDR1 is MNHEY and CDR2 is SVGAGI. The germline V and J ends were trimmed by 5 bases and 4 bases, with 9 bases remaining between them. The CDR3: CASSLQLNQPQHF. CDR3 nucleotides: TGTGCCAGCAGTCTACAGTTAAATCAGCCCCAGCATTTT.